Listed below are T cell receptor beta chains from one sample, sequenced in a study of T-cell reconstitution after alpha-beta-depleted transplantation in children. TCRdb redid the calling of the PCR reads with MiXCR, one entry per CDR3 protein. The data contain over 400,000 distinct CDR3 sequences, 12% of them seen just once; the ten biggest clones take up around 6.1%. The sequences come from PBMCs from the stem cell graft donor, collected from the stem cell graft. Receptors were obtained from a human donor who donated a stem cell graft to a child with combined immunodeficiency. CDR3s include the opening cysteine and the closing phenylalanine or tryptophan. D genes are given only for firm matches. Clone size is not always given. Where it is, it says once, few, many or a class for expanded clones.

>TRBV4-3|.|TRBJ1-6|.
TGCGCCAGCAGCCCGGATATAGGGGCGACTAATAATTCACCCCTCCACTTT
CASSPDIGATNNSPLHF
>TRBV15|few|TRBJ2-5|.
TGTGCCACCAGCCCCCCTGGGCGTGAGACCCAGTACTTC
CATSPPGRETQYF
>TRBV9|many|TRBJ2-7|TRBD1
TGTGCCAGCAGCCCAGAGGGGGACAGCTTCTACGAGCAGTACTTC
CASSPEGDSFYEQYF
>TRBV6-5|few|TRBJ2-1|.
TGTGCCAGCAGTTACTCGTTAGCGCGCTCCTACAATGAGCAGTTCTTC
CASSYSLARSYNEQFF
>TRBV29-1|few|TRBJ2-1|TRBD2
TGCAGCGTTAGGGCTAGCGGGAGTGGTGAGCAGTTCTTC
CSVRASGSGEQFF
>TRBV7-2|few|TRBJ2-5|TRBD1
TGTGCCAGCAGCGCTTGGACAGGGGAGAAGGAGACCCAGTACTTC
CASSAWTGEKETQYF
>TRBV4-3|.|TRBJ2-3|.
TGCGCCAGCAGCCAAGACAGGGGCGGGGGCACAGATACGCAGTATTTT
CASSQDRGGGTDTQYF
>TRBV27|few|TRBJ1-3|.
TGTGCCAGCAGTTGGCGGTTTGGAAACACCATATATTTT
CASSWRFGNTIYF
>TRBV4-3|few|TRBJ2-1|.
TGCGCCAGCAGCCAAGGACGGGACAATGAGCAGTTCTTC
CASSQGRDNEQFF
>TRBV30|few|TRBJ2-5|TRBD2
TGTGCCTGGGGGAGGGGTGGGGTGAGAGAGACCCAGTACTTC
CAWGRGGVRETQYF
>TRBV7-2|few|TRBJ2-3|TRBD2
TGTGCCAGCAGCCGCCGACTAGCGGGGGCCTCGAGGGATACGCAGTATTTT
CASSRRLAGASRDTQYF
>TRBV5-1|.|TRBJ2-5|.
TGCGCCAGCAGCCGCCCCACGGAGACCCAGTACTTC
CASSRPTETQYF
>TRBV4-3|few|TRBJ2-3|.
TGCGCCAGCAGCCAAGGGGGGCGGGCCACAGATACGCAGTATTTT
CASSQGGRATDTQYF
>TRBV6-1|.|TRBJ2-1|TRBD2
TGTGCCAGCAGTGACCCTAGCGGGAGAGCGATTGAGCAGTTCTTC
CASSDPSGRAIEQFF